A single sample gave rise to the 7 T cell receptor beta chains below, sequenced in a study of T cell responses to AZD1222 COVID-19 vaccine. Generated by immunoSEQ multiplex PCR, the TCRdb table keeps only in-frame clones and is missing some. The sample lists roughly 150,000 clones, approximately 85% seen once, with over 7% in the top ten. The source was peripheral blood, collected on day 0 of AZD1222 vaccination. These receptors all stem from an adult in good health.

V and J are TRBV7-8 and TRBJ1-3; D not certain. V lost 1 base to trimming and J lost 0 bases, with 10 bases between them. CDR3 length equals 16 residues. The germline V gene encodes CDR1 SGHVS and CDR2 FQNEAQ. The CDR3 loop reads CASSLEWYSSGNTIYF. CDR3 DNA sequence: TGTGCCAGCAGCTTAGAGTGGTACAGCTCTGGAAACACCATATATTTT.

The V call is TRBV5-4, the J call TRBJ1-1, with unresolved D. This CDR3 is 13 amino acids long. Germline lookup yields CDR1 SGHNT and CDR2 YYREEE (reference sequence). V shed 2 bases and J shed 3 bases, with 8 bases lying between them. CDR3 loop: CASSFGRDTEAFF. Here the CDR3 DNA reads TGTGCCAGCAGCTTCGGGCGAGACACTGAAGCTTTCTTT.

V is TRBV25-1 and J is TRBJ1-6; maybe TRBD1 (6 bases). The CDR3 loop spans 15 amino acids. Germline V gives CDR1 MGHDK, CDR2 SYGVNS. The V end lost 2 bases, the J end lost 11 bases, and 16 bases lay between the germline ends. This CDR3 reads CASSETSGEGTPLHF. The CDR3 DNA reads TGTGCCAGCAGTGAAACCTCAGGGGAGGGTACACCCCTCCACTTT. The variable domain in full, with the rest retrieved from reference TRBV25-1 and TRBJ1-6, is EADIYQTPRYLVIGTGKKITLECSQTMGHDKMYWYQQDPGMELHLIHYSYGVNSTEKGDLSSESTVSRIRTEHFPLTLESARPSHTSQYLCASSETSGEGTPLHFGNGTRLTVT.

The V and J genes are TRBV12-5 and TRBJ1-5; 7 bases fit TRBD1. Looked up from germline, CDR1 is LGHNT and CDR2 is FRNRAP. The CDR3 covers 15 residues. V lost 4 bases and J lost 7; bases outside the gene matches: 10. The CDR3 reads CASGSGDRAGQPQHF. The CDR3 bases are TGTGCTAGTGGTTCGGGCGACAGGGCGGGGCAGCCCCAGCATTTT.

The gene calls are TRBV7-2 and TRBJ2-3, with 7 bases lining up with TRBD2. V gave up 5 bases and J gave up 1 base; unmatched junction bases: 15. The germline CDR1 and CDR2 sequences are SGHTA and FQGNSA. The CDR3 is 18 amino acids. The CDR3 nucleotides are TGTGCCAGCAGCCCCCGCGGGGCTCGCGGGAGTGGCACAGATACGCAGTATTTT. Its translation: CASSPRGARGSGTDTQYF.

The chain uses TRBV5-1 and TRBJ1-2, with TRBD1 matching 8 bases. The V gene's germline CDR1 is SGHRS and CDR2 YFSETQ. The CDR3 totals 13 residues. After removal of 4 bases from V and 7 bases from J, the junction contained 6 bases not matched to a gene. CDR3 DNA sequence: TGCGCCAGCAGCCGAGACAGGGGCTCTGGCTACACCTTC. Its translation: CASSRDRGSGYTF.

This chain uses TRBV6-1 with TRBJ2-7; D is perhaps TRBD1 (6 bases). The CDR3 is 15 amino acids. The ends were cut back, 3 bases at V and 7 bases at J, with 19 bases in the middle. Germline loops: CDR1 MNHNS, CDR2 SASEGT. The chain's CDR3 is CASSDRGPTYEEQYF. In DNA, the CDR3 is TGTGCCAGCAGTGACAGGGGACCTACCTACGAAGAGCAGTACTTC.